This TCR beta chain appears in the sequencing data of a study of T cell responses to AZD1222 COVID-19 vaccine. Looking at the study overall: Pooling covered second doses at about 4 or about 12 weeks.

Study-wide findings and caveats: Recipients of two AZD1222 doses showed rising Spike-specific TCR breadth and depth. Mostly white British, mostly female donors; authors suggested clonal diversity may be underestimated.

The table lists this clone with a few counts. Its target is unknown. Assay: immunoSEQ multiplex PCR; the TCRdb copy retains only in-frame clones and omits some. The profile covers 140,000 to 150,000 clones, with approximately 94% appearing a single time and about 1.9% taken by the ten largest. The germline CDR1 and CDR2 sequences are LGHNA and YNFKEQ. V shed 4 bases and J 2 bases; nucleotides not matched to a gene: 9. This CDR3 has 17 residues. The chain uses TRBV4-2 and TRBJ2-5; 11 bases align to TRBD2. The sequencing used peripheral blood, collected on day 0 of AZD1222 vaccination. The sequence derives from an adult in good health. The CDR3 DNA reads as TGTGCCAGCAGCCCTCGGGTGACTAGCGGGGCACAAGAGACCCAGTACTTC. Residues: CASSPRVTSGAQETQYF.